The clone carrying this T cell receptor beta chain was found many times. Its matching antigen is unknown. A junction boundary mismatches the germline segment, possibly from a read error. The germline V gene encodes CDR1 MNHNS and CDR2 SASEGT. CDR3 size: 15 residues. This entry belongs to a study of shared clonotypes between healthy human individuals. The wider study: Three plates each covered CD4 naive and memory; CD8 naive two, CD8 memory one.

General observations from the study: A limitation of the genetic and exposure-history diversity represented arose from few donors.

Original analysis: For the immunoSEQ data, sequences were junction-only without quality scores, so filtering differed. The method was immunoSEQ multiplex PCR; TCRdb's version includes in-frame clones alone and lacks a portion of them. V and J calls and clone size come straight from that table; D and trimming were deduced from the DNA. This sample has under 1,100,000 clones, with under 80% found just once. The receptor was isolated from a man between 18 and 35 years old in good health. The chain couples TRBV6-1 to TRBJ2-1; D may be TRBD2 (5 bases). The specimen was memory CD4+ T cells sorted from blood. Subset given: CD45RA-negative fraction. CDR3 sequence: CASTEAASSFNEQFF. CDR3 sequence (DNA): TGTGCCAGCACCGAGGCGGCTAGCTCCTTCAATGAGCAGTTCTTC.